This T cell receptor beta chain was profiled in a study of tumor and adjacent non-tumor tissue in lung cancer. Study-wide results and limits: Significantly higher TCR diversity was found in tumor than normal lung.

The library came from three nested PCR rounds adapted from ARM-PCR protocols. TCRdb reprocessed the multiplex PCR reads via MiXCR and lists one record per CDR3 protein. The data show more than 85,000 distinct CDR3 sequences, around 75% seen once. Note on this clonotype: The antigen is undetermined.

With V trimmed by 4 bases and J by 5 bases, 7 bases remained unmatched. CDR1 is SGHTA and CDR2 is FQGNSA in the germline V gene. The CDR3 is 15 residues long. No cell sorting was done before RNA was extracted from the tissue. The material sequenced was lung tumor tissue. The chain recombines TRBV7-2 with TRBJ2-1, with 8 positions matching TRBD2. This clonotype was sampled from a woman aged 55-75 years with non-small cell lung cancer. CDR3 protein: CASSSGGGSNNEQFF. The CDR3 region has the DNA TGTGCCAGCAGCTCCGGGGGGGGCAGTAACAATGAGCAGTTCTTC.